A single sample gave rise to the 8 T cell receptor beta chains below, sequenced in a study of regulatory T cells in long-lasting Graves disease. In building TCR beta libraries, iRepertoire HTBI primers were used together with Arm-PCR of CDR3 regions. From the multiplex PCR reads, TCRdb called clonotypes with MiXCR, one entry per CDR3 protein. The sample has 350,000 to 550,000 distinct CDR3 sequences; about 14% are singletons. The time point here: newly diagnosed GD, antithyroid drugs for less than 3 months. The authors made the TCR library using RNA they extracted from PBMCs. The same data also contributed to another study, on T cells in Graves' hyperthyroidism and ophthalmopathy.

Sequencing used peripheral blood mononuclear cells (PBMCs), obtained at new diagnosis, from a patient treated with antithyroid drugs. The source is a woman aged 45-65 years with Graves disease.

In this sample, this clonotype turned up many times. The rearrangement links TRBV6-1 to TRBJ1-1, with D unresolved. The germline CDR1 and CDR2 sequences are MNHNS and SASEGT. V was clipped by 7 bases and J by 1 base, with 10 bases between them. The CDR3 totals 13 residues. The CDR3, as DNA: TGTGCCAGCACCCAATTAGGGAACACTGAAGCTTTCTTT. Protein: CASTQLGNTEAFF.

As regards this clonotype: A much larger clone lies a single base off, so this may be a read error. The chain uses TRBV7-9 and TRBJ2-1; weak D call: TRBD2 (5 bases). CDR1 and CDR2 from the germline V gene are SEHNR and FQNEAQ (reference sequence). The CDR3 spans 13 residues. CDR3 sequence: CANSSDGLNEQFF. The CDR3, as DNA: TGTGCCAACAGCTCGGACGGACTCAATGAGCAGTTCTTC.

The chain carries TRBV4-2 and TRBJ2-7; D not certain. The CDR3 has 15 amino acids. Trimming removed 0 bases from V and 3 bases from J, with 12 bases in between. The germline V gene has CDR1 LGHNA and CDR2 YNFKEQ. The CDR3 region is CASSQDLRTVYEQYF. The CDR3 region has the DNA TGTGCCAGCAGCCAAGATCTTAGGACGGTCTACGAGCAGTACTTC.

This clonotype showed up just a few times. A much larger clone lies a single base off, so this may be a read error. The V call is TRBV27, the J call TRBJ2-5; TRBD1 matches 8 bases. The germline CDR1 and CDR2 sequences are MNHEY and SMNVEV (reference sequence). After removal of 6 bases from V and 5 bases from J, the junction contained 2 bases not matched to a gene. The CDR3 runs 12 residues. This CDR3 is CASRHRGETQYF. The CDR3 DNA reads as TGTGCCAGCAGACACAGGGGGGAGACCCAGTACTTC.

A word on this clonotype: One base away lies a much larger clone, so this may be a sequencing read error. The V and J genes are TRBV6-5 and TRBJ2-3; D remains unclear. The V gene's germline CDR1 is MNHEY and CDR2 SVGAGI. This CDR3 region has 11 residues. The CDR3 nucleotides read TGTACCAGCAGTTACGTGGATACGCAGTATTTT. Its translation: CTSSYVDTQYF.

This clonotype was counted many times. The chain is built from TRBV28 and TRBJ2-7; no clear D gene. V was cut by 7 bases and J by 3 bases, with 13 bases left in between. The CDR3 runs to 13 residues. Germline V gives CDR1 MDHEN, CDR2 SYDVKM. The CDR3 region has the DNA TGTGCCAGCAATAGAAAAAGAATCTACGAGCAGTACTTC. It yields the protein CASNRKRIYEQYF.

This clonotype was recorded a few times. V and J are TRBV2 and TRBJ1-5, with D uncertain. The length of the CDR3 is 12 residues. V was shortened by 5 bases and J by 8 bases, with 10 bases between the two germline ends. Germline V CDR1 and CDR2: SNHLY, FYNNEI. The CDR3 protein is CASSSGVEPQHF. In DNA, the CDR3 is TGTGCCAGCAGTAGTGGGGTAGAGCCCCAGCATTTT.

The rearrangement joins TRBV4-1 to TRBJ2-1; a possible D gene is TRBD2 (6 bases). This CDR3 region has 17 residues. V dropped 2 bases and J dropped 3 bases, with 17 bases sitting between them. Germline lookup yields CDR1 MGHRA and CDR2 YSYEKL. As DNA, the CDR3 is TGCGCCAGCAGCCAACCCCTCCGGGGGACCCGCTACAATGAGCAGTTCTTC. It specifies CASSQPLRGTRYNEQFF.